This is a list of T cell receptor beta chains from one sample in a study of T cells in Graves' hyperthyroidism and ophthalmopathy. In TCRdb, the multiplex PCR reads were re-called with MiXCR into one record per CDR3 protein. The repertoire includes roughly 500,000 distinct CDR3 sequences, 40% to 50% of them detected once, and about 40% sits in the top ten. What was sequenced was peripheral blood or thyroid tissue (not recorded which). The source is an adult woman with Graves' disease, either hyperthyroidism or ophthalmopathy (not recorded which). Each CDR3 is given with its conserved first and last residue. The D gene is left open where the match is weak. Not all rows give a size; the values are once, few, many and, for expanded clones, a class.

TRBV7-2,.,14,many,TRBJ1-2,TGTGCCAGCAGTCCCCGGGGGGTTAACTATGGCTACACCTTC,CASSPRGVNYGYTF
TRBV20-1,.,13,few,TRBJ1-1,TGCAGTGCTAGAGATCCGAGTCGCACTGAAGCTTTCTTT,CSARDPSRTEAFF
TRBV5-1,TRBD1,14,.,TRBJ1-2,TGCGCCAGCAGCGGAAGGACAGGGGACTATGGCTACACCTTC,CASSGRTGDYGYTF
TRBV10-3,TRBD2,15,.,TRBJ2-2,TGTGCCACCGGGCCGGGACTAGCGTTGGGCGGGGAGCTGTTTTTT,CATGPGLALGGELFF
TRBV28,TRBD1,14,.,TRBJ1-5,TGTGCCAGCATCAACGGGGGACAGGGGCAGCCCCAGCATTTT,CASINGGQGQPQHF
TRBV28,.,12,many,TRBJ1-5,TGTGCCAGCAGTGTGGTCGGTCAGCCCCAGCATTTT,CASSVVGQPQHF
TRBV20-1,TRBD1,13,many,TRBJ1-1,TGCAGTGCTAACAGGGGTGTGGACACTGAAGCTTTCTTT,CSANRGVDTEAFF
TRBV12-3/TRBV12-4,.,17,few,TRBJ2-5,TGTGCCAGCAGTTTATCCCGATGGACAAACCGGAGGGAGACCCAGTACTTC,CASSLSRWTNRRETQYF
TRBV7-9,TRBD1,14,once,TRBJ1-6,TGTGCCTGGACCCGCCGGGACAGCAATTCACCCCTCCACTTT,CAWTRRDSNSPLHF
TRBV10-3,.,13,few,TRBJ2-6,TGTGCCACCACGGTCTCTGGGGCCAACGTCCTGACTTTC,CATTVSGANVLTF
TRBV7-9,TRBD1,16,.,TRBJ2-3,TGTGCCAGCAGCTCCGCGGACAGGGGGCGAATGGATACGCAGTATTTT,CASSSADRGRMDTQYF
TRBV2,.,13,few,TRBJ1-5,TGTGCCAGCAGTGAAAGAGCCGGTCAGCCCCAGCATTTT,CASSERAGQPQHF
TRBV11-2,.,15,many,TRBJ2-7,TGTGCCAGCAGCTTTCAGACAGATTTGGTTTACGAGCAGTACTTC,CASSFQTDLVYEQYF
TRBV29-1,.,10,.,TRBJ1-1,TGCAGCGTTGTCACACTGGAGGCTTTCTTT,CSVVTLEAFF
TRBV7-9,TRBD2,17,many,TRBJ2-5,TGTGCCAGCAGCCGTCCGGGACTAGCGGTCCCCAGCGGGACCCAGTACTTC,CASSRPGLAVPSGTQYF
TRBV7-9,TRBD1,15,few,TRBJ1-6,TGTGCCAGCAGCCACCGGGACAGGAAGAATTCACCCCTCCACTTT,CASSHRDRKNSPLHF
TRBV7-2,TRBD1,14,many,TRBJ1-1,TGTGCCAGCAGCCGTAGGGGGCTCGGCACTGAAGCTTTCTTT,CASSRRGLGTEAFF
TRBV29-1,.,14,few,TRBJ1-1,TGCAGCGTTGCGAGCCGGAAGGGGACCACTGAAGCTTTCTTT,CSVASRKGTTEAFF
TRBV11-2,.,15,many,TRBJ2-2,TGTGCCAGCAGCTTGGGGCAACTCAACACCGGGGAGCTGTTTTTT,CASSLGQLNTGELFF
TRBV20-1,.,14,few,TRBJ1-6,TGCAGTGGAGGGGGGCAGGTTAGCAATCAGCCCCTCCACTTT,CSGGGQVSNQPLHF
TRBV10-3,.,14,.,TRBJ1-2,TGTGCCATCAGGGGACGGGGTTCGCCCTATGGCTACACCTTC,CAIRGRGSPYGYTF
TRBV20-1,.,14,few,TRBJ1-6,TGCAGTGCTAGTAAGGGACGGGAAAATTCACCCCTCCACTTT,CSASKGRENSPLHF
TRBV7-8,.,15,.,TRBJ2-7,TGTGCCAGCAGCTCCCTCAGGGAGTGGGGGTACGAGCAGTACTTC,CASSSLREWGYEQYF
TRBV20-1,.,14,.,TRBJ1-4,TGCAGTGCGCAGGATGTCGGGCACGGGGAAAAACTGTTTTTT,CSAQDVGHGEKLFF
TRBV4-2,.,16,many,TRBJ1-5,TGTGCCAGCAGCCAAGAACAGGATTATAGCAATCAGCCCCAGCATTTT,CASSQEQDYSNQPQHF
TRBV15,.,13,few,TRBJ2-5,TGTGCCACCAGCGGTAACTTATTGGAGACCCAGTACTTC,CATSGNLLETQYF
TRBV10-3,.,12,.,TRBJ1-2,TGTGCCATCTCCCCAGAGACCTATGGCTACACCTTC,CAISPETYGYTF
TRBV2,.,13,few,TRBJ1-1,TGTGCCAGTTCCGGGGATATGAACACTGAAGCTTTCTTT,CASSGDMNTEAFF
TRBV27,.,15,.,TRBJ1-1,TGTGCCAGCAGTTTATGGTCCGGGACGAACACTGAAGCTTTCTTT,CASSLWSGTNTEAFF
TRBV9,TRBD1,15,.,TRBJ1-1,TGTGCCAGCAGCGTAGGTACAGGGGGAAACACTGAAGCTTTCTTT,CASSVGTGGNTEAFF
TRBV25-1,.,16,many,TRBJ1-4,TGTGCCAGCAGTGAATGGGACGGGGCAACTAATGAAAAACTGTTTTTT,CASSEWDGATNEKLFF
TRBV29-1,.,11,many,TRBJ2-7,TGCAGCGTTGCCAAGAGCTACGAGCAGTACTTC,CSVAKSYEQYF
TRBV20-1,.,15,few,TRBJ1-2,TGCAGTGCTAGATCAGGGCAGTTCACAAACTATGGCTACACCTTC,CSARSGQFTNYGYTF
TRBV12-3/TRBV12-4,TRBD1,16,.,TRBJ2-1,TGTGCCAGCAGTTTAAAGGGACAGGGTAGAGGAAATGAGCAGTTCTTC,CASSLKGQGRGNEQFF
TRBV2,.,12,.,TRBJ1-2,TGTGCCCGTAGCAGGGGTGGATATGGCTACACCTTC,CARSRGGYGYTF
TRBV20-1,TRBD2,12,.,TRBJ2-5,TGCAGTGCCCCGACTAGCTTAGAGACCCAGTACTTC,CSAPTSLETQYF
TRBV5-5,TRBD1,15,.,TRBJ2-7,TGTGCCAGCAGCCAAGGGCGGGACAGGAACTACGAGCAGTACTTC,CASSQGRDRNYEQYF
TRBV29-1,.,14,.,TRBJ1-2,TGCAGCAGTGAAACGGAGGGATCTAACTATGGCTACACCTTC,CSSETEGSNYGYTF
TRBV6-1,TRBD2,15,.,TRBJ2-2,TGTGCCAGCAGGAGACTAGCGGGGACCACCGGGGAGCTGTTTTTT,CASRRLAGTTGELFF
TRBV7-2,.,15,.,TRBJ2-7,TGTGCCAGCAGCTTGTGGGCGGGGGCAACCTACGAGCAGTACTTC,CASSLWAGATYEQYF
TRBV20-1,.,15,.,TRBJ1-2,TGCAGTGCTAGAGGGCAGGGCAACAGTAGGTCTGGCTACACCTTC,CSARGQGNSRSGYTF
TRBV12-3/TRBV12-4,.,13,many,TRBJ2-2,TGTGCCAGCTGGGGAATGAACACCGGGGAGCTGTTTTTT,CASWGMNTGELFF
TRBV20-1,TRBD1,13,many,TRBJ1-4,TGCAGTGCTCGTAAGGGGGCGAATGAAAAACTGTTTTTT,CSARKGANEKLFF
TRBV7-8,.,12,.,TRBJ2-7,TGTGCCAGCAGCTTAGGTGGGCCCCAGCAGTACTTC,CASSLGGPQQYF
TRBV7-9,TRBD1,14,once,TRBJ1-2,TGTGCCAGCAGCTTCAGGACAGGGCGAGATGGCTACACCTTC,CASSFRTGRDGYTF
TRBV20-1,.,15,.,TRBJ2-7,TGCAGTGCTAGAGATTTCGGGGGAGTCACCTACGAGCAGTACTTC,CSARDFGGVTYEQYF